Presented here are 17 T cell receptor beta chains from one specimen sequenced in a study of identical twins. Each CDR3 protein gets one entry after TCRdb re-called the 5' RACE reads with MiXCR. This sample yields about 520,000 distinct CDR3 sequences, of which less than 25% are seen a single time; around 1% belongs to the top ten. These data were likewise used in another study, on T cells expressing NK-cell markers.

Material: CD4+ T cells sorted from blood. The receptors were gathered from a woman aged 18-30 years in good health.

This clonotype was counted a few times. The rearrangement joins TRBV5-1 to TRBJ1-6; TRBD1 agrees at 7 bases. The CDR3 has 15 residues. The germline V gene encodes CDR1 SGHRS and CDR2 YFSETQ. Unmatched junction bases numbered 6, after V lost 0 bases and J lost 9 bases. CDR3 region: CASSLVWTGTSPLHF. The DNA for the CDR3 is TGCGCCAGCAGCTTGGTTTGGACAGGTACTTCACCCCTCCACTTT.

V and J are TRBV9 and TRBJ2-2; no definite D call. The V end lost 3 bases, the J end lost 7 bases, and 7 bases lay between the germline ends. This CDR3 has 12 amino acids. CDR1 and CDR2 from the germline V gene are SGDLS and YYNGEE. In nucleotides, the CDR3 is TGTGCCAGCAGCGCCGAAAACGGGGAGCTGTTTTTT. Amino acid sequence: CASSAENGELFF.

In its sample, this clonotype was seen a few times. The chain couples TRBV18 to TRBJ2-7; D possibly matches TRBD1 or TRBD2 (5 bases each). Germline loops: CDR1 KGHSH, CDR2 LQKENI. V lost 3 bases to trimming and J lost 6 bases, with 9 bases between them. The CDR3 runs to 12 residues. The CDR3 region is CASSPSGSEQYF. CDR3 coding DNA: TGTGCCAGCTCACCTTCAGGGAGCGAGCAGTACTTC.

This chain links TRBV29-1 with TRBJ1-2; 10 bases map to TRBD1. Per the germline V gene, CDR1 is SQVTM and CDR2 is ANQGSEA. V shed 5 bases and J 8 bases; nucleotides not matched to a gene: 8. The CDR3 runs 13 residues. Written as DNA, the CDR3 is TGCAGCGTTCGTGGACAGGGGGTGGACGGCTACACCTTC. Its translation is CSVRGQGVDGYTF.

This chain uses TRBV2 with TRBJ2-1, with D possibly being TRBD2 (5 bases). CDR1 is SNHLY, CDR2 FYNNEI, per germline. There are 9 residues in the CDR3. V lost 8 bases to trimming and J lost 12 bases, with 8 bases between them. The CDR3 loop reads CASPSGQFF. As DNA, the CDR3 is TGTGCCAGCCCCAGCGGGCAGTTCTTC.

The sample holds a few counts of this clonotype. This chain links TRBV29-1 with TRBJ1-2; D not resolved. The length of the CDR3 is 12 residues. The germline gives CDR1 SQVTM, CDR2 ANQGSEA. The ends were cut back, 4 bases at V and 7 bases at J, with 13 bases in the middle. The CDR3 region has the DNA TGCAGCGTTGGAGGGTCAGTAATTGGCTACACCTTC. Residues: CSVGGSVIGYTF.

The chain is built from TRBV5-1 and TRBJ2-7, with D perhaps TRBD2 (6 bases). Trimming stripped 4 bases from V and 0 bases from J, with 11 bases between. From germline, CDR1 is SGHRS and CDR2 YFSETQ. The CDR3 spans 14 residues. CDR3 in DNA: TGCGCCAGCAGCCTGTACGGGAGCTCCTACGAGCAGTACTTC. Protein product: CASSLYGSSYEQYF.

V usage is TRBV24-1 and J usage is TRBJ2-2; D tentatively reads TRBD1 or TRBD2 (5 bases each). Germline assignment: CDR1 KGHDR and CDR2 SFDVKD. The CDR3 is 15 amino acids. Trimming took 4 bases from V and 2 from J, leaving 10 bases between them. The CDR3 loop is CATSDSGPNTGELFF. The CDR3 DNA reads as TGTGCCACCAGTGACTCGGGACCCAACACCGGGGAGCTGTTTTTT.

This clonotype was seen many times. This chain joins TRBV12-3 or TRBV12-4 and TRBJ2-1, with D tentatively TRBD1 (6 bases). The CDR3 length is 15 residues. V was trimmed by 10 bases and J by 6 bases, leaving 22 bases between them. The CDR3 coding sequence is TGTGCCACCGGTCGTTTAGGGGGTCCGACCAATGAGCAGTTCTTC. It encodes CATGRLGGPTNEQFF.

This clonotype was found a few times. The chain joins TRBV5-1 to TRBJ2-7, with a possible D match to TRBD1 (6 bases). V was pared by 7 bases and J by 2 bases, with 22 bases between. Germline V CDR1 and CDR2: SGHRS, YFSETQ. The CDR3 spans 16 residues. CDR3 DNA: TGCGCCAGCGGAACCCTAATAGAATCAGGGGCCTACGAGCAGTACTTC. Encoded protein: CASGTLIESGAYEQYF.

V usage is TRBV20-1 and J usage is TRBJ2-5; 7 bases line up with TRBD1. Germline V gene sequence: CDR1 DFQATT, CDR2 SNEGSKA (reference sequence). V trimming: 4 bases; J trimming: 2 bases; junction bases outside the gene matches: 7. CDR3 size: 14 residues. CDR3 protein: CSAKRPGQQETQYF. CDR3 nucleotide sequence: TGCAGTGCTAAGAGACCGGGACAGCAAGAGACCCAGTACTTC.

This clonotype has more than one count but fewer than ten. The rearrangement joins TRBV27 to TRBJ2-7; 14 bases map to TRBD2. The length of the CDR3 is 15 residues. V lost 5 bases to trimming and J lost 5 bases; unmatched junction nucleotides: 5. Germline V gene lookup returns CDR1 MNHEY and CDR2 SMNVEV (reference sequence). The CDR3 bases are TGTGCCAGCAGTCCAAGACTAGCGGGAGGGGACGAGCAGTACTTC. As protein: CASSPRLAGGDEQYF.

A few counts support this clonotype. The CDR3 here is CASGDREETQYF. The CDR3 DNA reads as TGTGCCAGCGGGGACAGGGAAGAGACCCAGTACTTC. J is TRBJ2-5 and V is TRBV10-3, with 9 bases fitting TRBD1. Germline V gene lookup returns CDR1 ENHRY and CDR2 SYGVKD. Trimming cost V 10 bases and J 3 bases; bases outside gene matches: 3. This CDR3 region has 12 residues.

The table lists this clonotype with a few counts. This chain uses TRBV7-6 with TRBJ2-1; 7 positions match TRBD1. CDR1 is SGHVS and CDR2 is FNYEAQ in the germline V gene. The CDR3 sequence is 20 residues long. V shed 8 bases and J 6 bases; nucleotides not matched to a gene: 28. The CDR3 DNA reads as TGTGCCAGCCTAAAAGGCGCCCTCCGGGACAGTCGACCTCTAGCCAATGAGCAGTTCTTC. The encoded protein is CASLKGALRDSRPLANEQFF. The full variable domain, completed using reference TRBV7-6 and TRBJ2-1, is GAGVSQSPRYKVTKRGQDVALRCDPISGHVSLYWYRQALGQGPEFLTYFNYEAQQDKSGLPNDRFSAERPEGSISTLTIQRTEQRDSAMYRCASLKGALRDSRPLANEQFFGPGTRLTVL.

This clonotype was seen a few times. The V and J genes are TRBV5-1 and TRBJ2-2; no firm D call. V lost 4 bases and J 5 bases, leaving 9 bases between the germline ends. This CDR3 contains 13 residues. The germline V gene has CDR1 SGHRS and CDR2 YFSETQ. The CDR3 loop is CASSRTATGELFF. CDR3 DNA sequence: TGCGCCAGCAGCCGGACGGCGACCGGGGAGCTGTTTTTT.

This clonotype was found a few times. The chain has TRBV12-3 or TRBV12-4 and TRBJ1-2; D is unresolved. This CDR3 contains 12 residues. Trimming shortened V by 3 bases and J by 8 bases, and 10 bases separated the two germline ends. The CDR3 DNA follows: TGTGCCAGCAGTTTCAGCGAGTTAGGCTACACCTTC. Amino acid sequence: CASSFSELGYTF.

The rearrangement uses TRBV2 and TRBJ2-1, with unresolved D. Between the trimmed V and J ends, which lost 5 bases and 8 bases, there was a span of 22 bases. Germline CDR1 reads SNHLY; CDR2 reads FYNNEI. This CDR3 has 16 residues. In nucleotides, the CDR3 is TGTGCCAGCAGTTTAGAATCAGGCGGTGGTACACATGAGCAGTTCTTC. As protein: CASSLESGGGTHEQFF.